These T cell receptor beta chains were read from a single sample in a study of graft-versus-host responses after intestinal transplantation. Sequencing was performed with immunoSEQ multiplex PCR; in TCRdb, only in-frame clones are kept and a portion is missing. Of around 90,000 clones in the sample, over 90% were seen once. Their target antigens are unknown. The sequencing here drew on unstimulated CD4+ T cells sorted from spleen or lymph node cells, taken before transplant. The origin of the receptors is a human donor who was the organ donor for an intestinal transplant. Each CDR3 is given with its conserved first and last residue. Fields, in order: clone size, J gene, V gene, D gene, CDR3 DNA, CDR3 protein. A D gene is named only where the DNA matches it firmly. Only part of the rows carry a size: once, few, many, or a class if the clone is expanded.

.,TRBJ2-3,TRBV6-5,.,TGTGCCAGCAGTTACGCGGGACTTACAACAGATACGCAGTATTTT,CASSYAGLTTDTQYF
.,TRBJ1-6,TRBV6-1,TRBD1,TGTGCCAGCAGTGGGACAGGGGGCTCTTCACCCCTCCACTTT,CASSGTGGSSPLHF
.,TRBJ2-5,TRBV25-1,.,TGTGCCAGCAGTGACGCCCTGGTAGAGACCCAGTACTTC,CASSDALVETQYF
.,TRBJ1-1,TRBV9,TRBD1,TGTGCCAGCAGCGTAGGGGGACAGGGTAATTCGGACGTAGCTTTCTTT,CASSVGGQGNSDVAFF
.,TRBJ2-1,TRBV29-1,.,TGCAGCGTTGAAAAGGAGAGCCCCCCAGGTGTCAATGAGCAGTTCTTC,CSVEKESPPGVNEQFF
.,TRBJ1-2,TRBV7-8,TRBD1,TGTGCCAGCAGCCTAGAGGGACAGGGTGGGTTCGGTGGCTACACCTTC,CASSLEGQGGFGGYTF
once,TRBJ2-7,TRBV6-5,.,TGTGCCAGCAGTTACGGAAGGGGCACCTACGAGCAGTACTTC,CASSYGRGTYEQYF
.,TRBJ2-2,TRBV27,TRBD2,TGTGCCAGCAGTAGACTAGCGGGGGGTGGCGGGGAGCTGTTTTTT,CASSRLAGGGGELFF
once,TRBJ2-2,TRBV5-1,TRBD2,TGCGCCAGCGGGACTAGCGGATACACCGGGGAGCTGTTTTTT,CASGTSGYTGELFF
.,TRBJ2-7,TRBV5-8,.,TGTGCCAGCAGCTTGGGTTTGACCGCCGGGGGCTACGAGCAGTACTTC,CASSLGLTAGGYEQYF
once,TRBJ2-7,TRBV5-4,.,TGTGCCAGCAGCTTGGGGATTGCGACAGGCTACGAGCAGTACTTC,CASSLGIATGYEQYF
.,TRBJ2-3,TRBV7-3,.,TGTGCCAGCAGCTTACTGACAGCCACAGATACGCAGTATTTT,CASSLLTATDTQYF
once,TRBJ2-1,TRBV19,.,TGTGCCAGTAGTCCGGGGGCAGAGCAGTTCTTC,CASSPGAEQFF
.,TRBJ1-1,TRBV19,.,TGTGCCAGTAGCCCGACAGTTTTGAACACTGAAGCTTTCTTT,CASSPTVLNTEAFF
.,TRBJ1-6,TRBV13,.,TGTGCCAGCAGCCCATACAGGGTTGTTAATTCACCCCTCCACTTT,CASSPYRVVNSPLHF
.,TRBJ1-6,TRBV7-9,.,TGTGCCAGCAGCTTCCTCCGGGACATCCATTATTCACCCCTCCACTTT,CASSFLRDIHYSPLHF
.,TRBJ1-1,TRBV7-3,TRBD1,TGTGCCAGCAGCTTAACGTCACAGGGGACTGAAGCTTTCTTT,CASSLTSQGTEAFF
.,TRBJ1-1,TRBV18,TRBD1,TGTGCCAGCTCACCAACGGGACAGGGGGCGATAGGCACTGAAGCTTTCTTT,CASSPTGQGAIGTEAFF
.,TRBJ2-2,TRBV7-3,.,TGTGCCAGCAGCCCCCGGCCAGCCGGGGAGCTGTTTTTT,CASSPRPAGELFF
once,TRBJ2-5,TRBV23-1,.,TGCGCCAGCAGTCATTCCCAGGGTCTCCAAGAGACCCAGTACTTC,CASSHSQGLQETQYF
.,TRBJ1-2,TRBV27,TRBD1,TGTGCCAGCAGTCCGCTGGACAGGGAATCTTATGGCTACACCTTC,CASSPLDRESYGYTF
.,TRBJ1-2,TRBV28,.,TGTGCCAGCAGCCGTAACAGCGACTATGGCTACACCTTC,CASSRNSDYGYTF
.,TRBJ2-4,TRBV14,.,TGTGCCAGCAGCCAAGAAGACAGAAAAAACATTCAGTACTTC,CASSQEDRKNIQYF
.,TRBJ2-5,TRBV28,.,TGTGCCAGCAGTTTCTACCGGGGGCAAGAGACCCAGTACTTC,CASSFYRGQETQYF
.,TRBJ1-5,TRBV7-9,.,TGTGCCAGCAGCTACCCAGGGGAGGGTCAGCCCCAGCATTTT,CASSYPGEGQPQHF
.,TRBJ1-3,TRBV25-1,.,TGTGCCAGCAGTGACCCCCGGGGAGATGGAAACACCATATATTTT,CASSDPRGDGNTIYF
.,TRBJ2-7,TRBV6-5,TRBD1,TGTGCCAGCAGTTACTCGGCAGGGACAGGGGAGCAGTACTTC,CASSYSAGTGEQYF
.,TRBJ1-3,TRBV7-9,.,TGTGCCAGCAGCGAAGGAAACACCATATATTTT,CASSEGNTIYF
.,TRBJ2-5,TRBV6-1,TRBD1,TGTGCCAGCAGTAACAGGGGGCTGGAGACCCAGTACTTC,CASSNRGLETQYF
.,TRBJ2-5,TRBV19,.,TGTGCCAGTAGTATAGGCCAAAAAATAAACGGCCGCCAAGAGACCCAGTACTTC,CASSIGQKINGRQETQYF
.,TRBJ2-7,TRBV19,TRBD1,TGTGCCACCGCGAGGGGGCACCACTACGAGCAGTACTTC,CATARGHHYEQYF
.,TRBJ2-1,TRBV9,.,TGTGCCAGCAGCGTAGCTCTGAGGGGGGGCGCGAATGAGCAGTTCTTC,CASSVALRGGANEQFF
.,TRBJ2-3,TRBV4-1,.,TGCGCCAGCAGCTCCCGACGGCCACAGGGAACAGATACGCAGTATTTT,CASSSRRPQGTDTQYF
.,TRBJ2-5,TRBV7-9,TRBD1,TGTGCCAGCAGCCACCGGGACAGGGGGCGAGAGCAGTACTTC,CASSHRDRGREQYF
.,TRBJ1-2,TRBV7-8,.,TGTGCCAGCAGCTCCGTCGGAGGGCCGGGCTACACCTTC,CASSSVGGPGYTF
once,TRBJ2-4,TRBV7-2,TRBD1,TGTGCCAGCAGCTTAGGACAGGGGGTATTAAACATTCAGTACTTC,CASSLGQGVLNIQYF
.,TRBJ1-6,TRBV19,.,TGTGCCAGTAGTATAAGGGATAAGGATTCACCCCTCCACTTT,CASSIRDKDSPLHF
.,TRBJ2-4,TRBV6-1,.,TGTGCCAGCAGTGAAGGTTTCTTAGCCAAAAACATTCAGTACTTC,CASSEGFLAKNIQYF
.,TRBJ1-6,TRBV19,.,TGTGCCAGTAGCCCCGGGCAGTATAATTCACCCCTCCACTTT,CASSPGQYNSPLHF
.,TRBJ1-5,TRBV7-2,.,TGTGCCAGCAGCTTATCGCCGGATAGCAATCAGCCCCAGCATTTT,CASSLSPDSNQPQHF
.,TRBJ2-6,TRBV4-3,.,TGCGCCAGCAGCCAAGATGACGGGGCTGGGGCCAACGTCCTGACTTTC,CASSQDDGAGANVLTF
.,TRBJ1-1,TRBV6-6,.,TGTGCCAGCAGTTACACTACTAGGGGGTCGGTAGCTTTCTTT,CASSYTTRGSVAFF
.,TRBJ1-6,TRBV5-1,.,TGCGCCAGCCGAACGGAACTCAATTCACCCCTCCACTTT,CASRTELNSPLHF
.,TRBJ2-3,TRBV11-2,.,TGTGCCAGCAGCTTAGCTCAGGGGTATGTTACAGATACGCAGTATTTT,CASSLAQGYVTDTQYF
.,TRBJ2-5,TRBV6-5,.,TGTGCCAGCAGTTACCATAATAACGTGGGGACCCAGTACTTC,CASSYHNNVGTQYF
once,TRBJ1-2,TRBV10-3,.,TGTGCCATCAGTGGGGACAACTATGGCTACACCTTC,CAISGDNYGYTF
once,TRBJ1-2,TRBV18,.,TGTGCCAGCTCACTGACACCCTCAGGGGTTCTATATGGCTACACCTTC,CASSLTPSGVLYGYTF
.,TRBJ1-2,TRBV15,.,TGTGCCACCAGCACAAGCCAGATCGACTATGGCTACACCTTC,CATSTSQIDYGYTF
.,TRBJ1-2,TRBV27,.,TGTGCCAGCAGTCAGGGACCGTTCTATGGCTACACCTTC,CASSQGPFYGYTF
.,TRBJ2-5,TRBV4-2,TRBD1,TGTGCCAGCAGCCAAGAAAATCCCGGGACAGGGTCTGTGGAGACCCAGTACTTC,CASSQENPGTGSVETQYF